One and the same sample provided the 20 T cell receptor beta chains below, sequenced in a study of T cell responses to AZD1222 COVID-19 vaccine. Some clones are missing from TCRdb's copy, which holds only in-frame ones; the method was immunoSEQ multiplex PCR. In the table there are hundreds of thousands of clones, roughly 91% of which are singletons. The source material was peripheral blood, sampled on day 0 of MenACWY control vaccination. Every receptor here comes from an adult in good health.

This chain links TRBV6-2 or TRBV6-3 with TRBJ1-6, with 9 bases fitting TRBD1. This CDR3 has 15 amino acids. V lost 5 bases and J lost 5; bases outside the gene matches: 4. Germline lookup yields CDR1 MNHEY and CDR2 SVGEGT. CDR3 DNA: TGTGCCAGCAGTAACCGGGACAGGGATAATTCACCCCTCCACTTT. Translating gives CASSNRDRDNSPLHF.

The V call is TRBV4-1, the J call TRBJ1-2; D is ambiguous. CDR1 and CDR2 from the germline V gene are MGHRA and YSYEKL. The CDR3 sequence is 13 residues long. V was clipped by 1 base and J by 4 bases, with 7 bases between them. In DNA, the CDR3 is TGCGCCAGCAGCCAAGGGGCCTCCTATGGCTACACCTTC. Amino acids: CASSQGASYGYTF.

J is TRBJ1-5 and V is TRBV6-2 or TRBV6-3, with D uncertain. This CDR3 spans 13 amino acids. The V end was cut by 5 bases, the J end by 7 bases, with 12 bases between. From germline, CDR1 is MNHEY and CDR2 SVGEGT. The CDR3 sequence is CASSTRAAQPQHF. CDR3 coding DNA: TGTGCCAGCAGTACTCGGGCTGCCCAGCCCCAGCATTTT.

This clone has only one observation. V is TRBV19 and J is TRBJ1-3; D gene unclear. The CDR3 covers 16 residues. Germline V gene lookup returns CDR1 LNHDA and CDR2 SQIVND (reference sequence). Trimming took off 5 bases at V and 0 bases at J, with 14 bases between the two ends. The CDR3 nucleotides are TGTGCCAGTAGTCAGCATTGGGGAAACTCTGGAAACACCATATATTTT. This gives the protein CASSQHWGNSGNTIYF.

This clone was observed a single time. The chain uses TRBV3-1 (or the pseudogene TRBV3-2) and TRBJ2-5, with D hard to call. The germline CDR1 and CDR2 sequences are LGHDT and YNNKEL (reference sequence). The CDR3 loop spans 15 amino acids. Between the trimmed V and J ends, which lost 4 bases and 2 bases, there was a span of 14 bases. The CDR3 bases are TGTGCCAGCAGCCCGGACCGGAGATCTCAAGAGACCCAGTACTTC. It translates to CASSPDRRSQETQYF.

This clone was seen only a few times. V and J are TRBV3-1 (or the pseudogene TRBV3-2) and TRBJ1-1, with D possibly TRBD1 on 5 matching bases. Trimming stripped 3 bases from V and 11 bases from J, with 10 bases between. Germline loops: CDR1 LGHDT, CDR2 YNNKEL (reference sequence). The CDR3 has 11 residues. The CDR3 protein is CASSQGPEAFF. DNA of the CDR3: TGTGCCAGCAGCCAGGGGCCCGAGGCTTTCTTT.

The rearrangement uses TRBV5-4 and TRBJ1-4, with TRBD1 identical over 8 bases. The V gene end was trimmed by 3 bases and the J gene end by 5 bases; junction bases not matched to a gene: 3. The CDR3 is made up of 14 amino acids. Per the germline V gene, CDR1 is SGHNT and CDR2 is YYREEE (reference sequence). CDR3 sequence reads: CASSSQGGNEKLFF. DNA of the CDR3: TGTGCCAGCAGCTCACAGGGGGGAAATGAAAAACTGTTTTTT.

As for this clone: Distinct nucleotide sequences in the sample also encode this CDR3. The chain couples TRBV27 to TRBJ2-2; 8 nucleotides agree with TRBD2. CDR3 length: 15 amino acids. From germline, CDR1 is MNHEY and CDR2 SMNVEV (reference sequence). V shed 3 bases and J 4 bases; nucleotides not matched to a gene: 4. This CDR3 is CASSFGTSGTGELFF. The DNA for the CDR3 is TGTGCCAGCAGTTTCGGGACTAGTGGCACCGGGGAGCTGTTTTTT.

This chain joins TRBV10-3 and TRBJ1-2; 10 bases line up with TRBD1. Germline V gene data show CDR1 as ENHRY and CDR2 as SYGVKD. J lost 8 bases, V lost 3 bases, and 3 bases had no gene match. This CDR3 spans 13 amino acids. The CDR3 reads CAISDDRGHGYTF. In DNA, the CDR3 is TGTGCCATCAGTGATGACAGGGGGCACGGCTACACCTTC.

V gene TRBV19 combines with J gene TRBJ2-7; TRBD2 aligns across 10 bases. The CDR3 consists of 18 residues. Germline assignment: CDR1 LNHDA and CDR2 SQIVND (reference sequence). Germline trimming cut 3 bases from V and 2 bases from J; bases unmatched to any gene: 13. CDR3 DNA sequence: TGTGCCAGTAGTATGAATAGAGCGGGGGGGCCTGGACCCTACGAGCAGTACTTC. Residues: CASSMNRAGGPGPYEQYF. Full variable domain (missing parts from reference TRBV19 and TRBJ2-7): DGGITQSPKYLFRKEGQNVTLSCEQNLNHDAMYWYRQDPGQGLRLIYYSQIVNDFQKGDIAEGYSVSREKKESFPLTVTSAQKNPTAFYLCASSMNRAGGPGPYEQYFGPGTRLTVT.

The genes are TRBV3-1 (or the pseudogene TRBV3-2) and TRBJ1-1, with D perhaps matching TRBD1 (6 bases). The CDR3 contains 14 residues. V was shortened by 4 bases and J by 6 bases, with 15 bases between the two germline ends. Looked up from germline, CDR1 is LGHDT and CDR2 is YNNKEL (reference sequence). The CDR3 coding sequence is TGTGCCAGCAGCCCAAAAAGGGGGGCGTCTGAAGCTTTCTTT. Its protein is CASSPKRGASEAFF.

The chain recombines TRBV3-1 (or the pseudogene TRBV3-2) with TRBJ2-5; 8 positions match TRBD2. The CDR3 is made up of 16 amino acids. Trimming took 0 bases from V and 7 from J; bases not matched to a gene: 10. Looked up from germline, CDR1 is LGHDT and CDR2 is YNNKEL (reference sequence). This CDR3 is CASSQDIASGGLTQYF. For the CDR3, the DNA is TGTGCCAGCAGCCAAGATATCGCAAGCGGGGGTTTGACCCAGTACTTC.

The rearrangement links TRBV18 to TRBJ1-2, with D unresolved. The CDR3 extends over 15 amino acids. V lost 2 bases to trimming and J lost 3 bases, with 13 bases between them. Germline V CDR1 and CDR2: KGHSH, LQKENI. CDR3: CASSPGSERDYGYTF. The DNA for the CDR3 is TGTGCCAGCTCACCAGGATCGGAGAGGGACTATGGCTACACCTTC.

DNA of the CDR3: TGTGCCAGGGGGGCAGGCTATGGCTACACCTTC. This encodes CARGAGYGYTF. This chain joins TRBV2 and TRBJ1-2; D is perhaps TRBD1 (6 bases). Germline V gene data show CDR1 as SNHLY and CDR2 as FYNNEI. Trimming took 9 bases from V and 4 from J, leaving 9 bases between them. The CDR3 contains 11 residues. Filled out from reference TRBV2 and TRBJ1-2, the complete variable domain reads EPEVTQTPSHQVTQMGQEVILRCVPISNHLYFYWYRQILGQKVEFLVSFYNNEISEKSEIFDDQFSVERPDGSNFTLKIRSTKLEDSAMYFCARGAGYGYTFGSGTRLTVV.

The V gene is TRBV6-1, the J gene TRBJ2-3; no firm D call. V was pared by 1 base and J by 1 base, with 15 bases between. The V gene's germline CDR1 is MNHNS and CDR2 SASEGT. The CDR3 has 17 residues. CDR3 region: CASSEGSRARGTDTQYF. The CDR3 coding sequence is TGTGCCAGCAGTGAAGGCAGTCGGGCAAGGGGCACAGATACGCAGTATTTT.

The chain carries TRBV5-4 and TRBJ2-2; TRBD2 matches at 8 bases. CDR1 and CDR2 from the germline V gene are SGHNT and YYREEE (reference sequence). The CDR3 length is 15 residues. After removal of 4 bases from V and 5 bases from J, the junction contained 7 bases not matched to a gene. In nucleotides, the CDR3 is TGTGCCAGCAGCCCTGGGACTAGGGGGACCGGGGAGCTGTTTTTT. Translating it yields CASSPGTRGTGELFF.

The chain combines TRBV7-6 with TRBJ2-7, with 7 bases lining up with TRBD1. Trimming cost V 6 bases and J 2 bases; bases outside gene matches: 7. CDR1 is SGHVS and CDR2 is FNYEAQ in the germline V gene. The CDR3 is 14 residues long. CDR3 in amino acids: CASSLTGKPYEQYF. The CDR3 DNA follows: TGTGCCAGCAGTTTGACAGGGAAGCCCTACGAGCAGTACTTC. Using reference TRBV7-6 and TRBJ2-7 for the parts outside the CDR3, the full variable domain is GAGVSQSPRYKVTKRGQDVALRCDPISGHVSLYWYRQALGQGPEFLTYFNYEAQQDKSGLPNDRFSAERPEGSISTLTIQRTEQRDSAMYRCASSLTGKPYEQYFGPGTRLTVT.

CDR3 sequence (DNA): TGCGCCAGCAGCTTAAGGGCTGGGGATCAGCCCCAGCATTTT. Translation gives CASSLRAGDQPQHF. The rearrangement joins TRBV5-1 to TRBJ1-5, with D unresolved. V was clipped by 2 bases and J by 5 bases, with 11 bases between them. The CDR3 contains 14 residues. Germline CDR1 and CDR2: SGHRS and YFSETQ.

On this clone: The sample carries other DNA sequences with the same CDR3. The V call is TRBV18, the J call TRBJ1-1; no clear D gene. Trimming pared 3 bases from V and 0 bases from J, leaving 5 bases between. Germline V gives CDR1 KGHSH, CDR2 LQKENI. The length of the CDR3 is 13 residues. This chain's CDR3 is CASSPTLNTEAFF. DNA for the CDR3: TGTGCCAGCTCACCGACCCTGAACACTGAAGCTTTCTTT.

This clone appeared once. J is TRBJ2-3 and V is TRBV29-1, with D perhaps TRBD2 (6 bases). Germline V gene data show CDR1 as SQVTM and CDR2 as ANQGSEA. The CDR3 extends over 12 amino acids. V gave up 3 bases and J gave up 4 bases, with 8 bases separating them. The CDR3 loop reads CSVEEGPDTQYF. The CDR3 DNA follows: TGCAGCGTTGAGGAGGGTCCAGATACGCAGTATTTT.